These 10 T cell receptor beta chains were sequenced from one sample in a study of shared clonotypes between healthy human individuals. The data were produced by immunoSEQ multiplex PCR, yet TCRdb's version contains in-frame clones alone and is incomplete. Of about 1.5 million clones in the sample, roughly 96% were seen once. The sequencing sample was made of naive CD4+ T cells sorted from blood. Described subset: CD45RA+ positively selected. Source of these receptors: a man aged 25 to 45 in good health.

The genes are TRBV18 and TRBJ1-4; 11 bases are shared with TRBD1. This CDR3 has 16 amino acids. Germline loops: CDR1 KGHSH, CDR2 LQKENI. J gave up 4 bases and V 4 bases, and 5 bases lay outside the gene matches. CDR3 coding DNA: TGTGCCAGCTCACTCGGACAGGGGGCGTTTAATGAAAAACTGTTTTTT. It is translated as CASSLGQGAFNEKLFF.

The chain has TRBV10-3 and TRBJ1-1; 9 nucleotides match TRBD1. J was trimmed by 3 bases and V by 5 bases; bases with no gene match: 4. Germline CDR1 ENHRY, CDR2 SYGVKD. The CDR3 contains 14 residues. The CDR3 coding sequence is TGTGCCATCAGTTCTGGACAGGGGCACACTGAAGCTTTCTTT. Its translation: CAISSGQGHTEAFF.

In DNA, the CDR3 is TGTGCCAGCAGTTTAAGGGGTGAAGGCTACGAGCAGTACTTC. Protein sequence: CASSLRGEGYEQYF. The V call is TRBV27, the J call TRBJ2-7; tentatively, D is TRBD1 (5 bases). Trimming pared 2 bases from V and 3 bases from J, leaving 11 bases between. The CDR3 totals 14 residues. Germline loops: CDR1 MNHEY, CDR2 SMNVEV (reference sequence).

Remarks on this clone: Other DNA sequences in this specimen translate into the identical CDR3. The chain joins TRBV19 to TRBJ1-5, with unresolved D. Germline V gene lookup returns CDR1 LNHDA and CDR2 SQIVND (reference sequence). The ends were cut back, 6 bases at V and 2 bases at J, with 11 bases in the middle. CDR3 size: 14 residues. The CDR3 loop reads CASSQGRGNQPQHF. The CDR3 DNA reads TGTGCCAGTAGCCAAGGACGGGGCAATCAGCCCCAGCATTTT.

V is TRBV6-1 and J is TRBJ2-7, with D tentatively TRBD1 (5 bases). Trimming took off 7 bases at V and 1 base at J, with 14 bases between the two ends. Per the germline V gene, CDR1 is MNHNS and CDR2 is SASEGT. The CDR3 contains 14 residues. CDR3 sequence (DNA): TGTGCCAGCACCCGGGTGGCAGGGTCCTACGAGCAGTACTTC. It encodes CASTRVAGSYEQYF.

The gene calls are TRBV2 and TRBJ2-1; tentatively, D is TRBD1 or TRBD2 (5 bases each). The CDR3 consists of 18 residues. CDR1 is SNHLY, CDR2 FYNNEI, per germline. Trimming pared 2 bases from V and 3 bases from J, leaving 20 bases between. The CDR3 region has the DNA TGTGCCAGCAGTGAAAGGGGCAGGAGAGGGAGATTCTACAATGAGCAGTTCTTC. Its translation: CASSERGRRGRFYNEQFF.

This clone was picked up one time. This sample also contains other DNA sequences that code for the same CDR3. The rearrangement links TRBV6-5 to TRBJ2-5; D tentatively reads TRBD1 or TRBD2 (6 bases each). CDR3 length: 12 residues. Per the germline V gene, CDR1 is MNHEY and CDR2 is SVGAGI. The V and J ends lost 5 bases and 5 bases respectively, with 9 bases between them. CDR3: CASSRGPETQYF. CDR3 nucleotides: TGTGCCAGCAGTCGGGGGCCCGAGACCCAGTACTTC.

This clone was seen a single time. This sample also contains other DNA sequences that code for the same CDR3. The V and J genes are TRBV18 and TRBJ2-2; the D gene is possibly TRBD1 (6 bases). The V gene lost 4 bases and the J gene lost 5 bases, with 8 bases spanning the gap. This CDR3 contains 13 residues. Germline assignment: CDR1 KGHSH and CDR2 LQKENI. CDR3 loop: CASSQTGTGELFF. The CDR3, as DNA: TGTGCCAGCTCACAGACAGGAACCGGGGAGCTGTTTTTT.

This clone was found once. The chain has TRBV27 and TRBJ2-7; weak D call: TRBD1 (6 bases). CDR3 length: 13 residues. Trimming left V 8 bases short and J 3 bases short, with 14 bases between. Per the germline V gene, CDR1 is MNHEY and CDR2 is SMNVEV (reference sequence). CDR3 DNA sequence: TGTGCCAGCCATATGACAGGTAGCTACGAGCAGTACTTC. Residues: CASHMTGSYEQYF.

Regarding this clone: Other DNA sequences in this specimen translate into the identical CDR3. V and J are TRBV28 and TRBJ2-7; D ambiguous. Between the trimmed V and J ends, which lost 3 bases and 2 bases, there was a span of 5 bases. Per the germline V gene, CDR1 is MDHEN and CDR2 is SYDVKM. CDR3 length: 12 amino acids. The CDR3 protein is CASSLSTYEQYF. For the CDR3, the DNA is TGTGCCAGCAGTTTGAGTACCTACGAGCAGTACTTC.